Many counts were recorded for the clone carrying this TCR beta chain. Antigen: not known. CD45RO/CCR7/CD25/CD127/CD95/CD27 separated CD4+ naive, central memory, regulatory and stem cell-like memory cells by sorting. Each sorted population was over 95% pure. The sample comes from a study of beta chain features in type 1 diabetes. Study findings and constraints: Among all four CD4+ subsets, Type 1 diabetes patients had TCRB CDR3s that were moderately but significantly shorter.

Expressed TCRB transcripts were sequenced because the entire RNA isolate underwent reverse transcription. Profiling relied on immunoSEQ multiplex PCR, and the TCRdb table lists in-frame clones only, not all of them. The data show 160,000 or so clones, around 9.7% seen once. After removal of 8 bases from V and 5 bases from J, the junction contained 3 bases not matched to a gene. Germline loops: CDR1 GTSNPN, CDR2 SVGIG (reference sequence). The CDR3 loop spans 12 amino acids. The TCR comes from a woman aged 25 to 45 with type 1 diabetes. The chain employs TRBV30 and TRBJ2-6; 7 bases are shared with TRBD1. Sequenced sample: central memory CD4+ T cells from blood. The CDR3 DNA reads TGTGCCAGGGACAGTTGGGCCAACGTCCTGACTTTC. It translates to CARDSWANVLTF.